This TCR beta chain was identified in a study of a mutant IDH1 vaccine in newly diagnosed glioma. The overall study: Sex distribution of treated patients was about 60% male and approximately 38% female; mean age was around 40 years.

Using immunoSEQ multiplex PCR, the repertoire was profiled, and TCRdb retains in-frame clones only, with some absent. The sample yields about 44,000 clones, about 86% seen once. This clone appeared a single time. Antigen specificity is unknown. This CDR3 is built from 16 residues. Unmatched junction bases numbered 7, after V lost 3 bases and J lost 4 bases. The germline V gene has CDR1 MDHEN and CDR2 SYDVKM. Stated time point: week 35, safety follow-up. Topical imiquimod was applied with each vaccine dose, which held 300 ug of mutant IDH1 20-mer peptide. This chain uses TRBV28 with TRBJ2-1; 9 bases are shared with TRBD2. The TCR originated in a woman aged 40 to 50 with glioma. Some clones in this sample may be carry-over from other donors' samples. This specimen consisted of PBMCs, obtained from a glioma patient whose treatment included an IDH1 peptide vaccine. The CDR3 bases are TGTGCCAGCAGTTTCAGCGGGGGGCTCCGTTACAATGAGCAGTTCTTC. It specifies CASSFSGGLRYNEQFF.